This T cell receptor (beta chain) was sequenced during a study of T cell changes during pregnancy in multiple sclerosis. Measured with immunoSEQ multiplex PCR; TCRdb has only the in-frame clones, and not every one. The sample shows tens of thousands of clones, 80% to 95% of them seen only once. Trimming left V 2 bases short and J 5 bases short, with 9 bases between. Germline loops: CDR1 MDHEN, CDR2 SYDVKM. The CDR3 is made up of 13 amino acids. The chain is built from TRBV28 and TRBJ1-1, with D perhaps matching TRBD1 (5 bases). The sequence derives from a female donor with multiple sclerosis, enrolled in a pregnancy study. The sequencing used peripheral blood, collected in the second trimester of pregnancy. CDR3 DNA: TGTGCCAGCAGTTTAGCCAGGGTGACTGAAGCTTTCTTT. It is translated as CASSLARVTEAFF. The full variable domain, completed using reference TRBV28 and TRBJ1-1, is DVKVTQSSRYLVKRTGEKVFLECVQDMDHENMFWYRQDPGLGLRLIYFSYDVKMKEKGDIPEGYSVSREKKERFSLILESASTNQTSMYLCASSLARVTEAFFGQGTRLTVV.